These 7 T cell receptor beta chains were all obtained from the same sample, sequenced in a study of blood T cells in healthy people across ages (dated by TCRdb to the mid-2010s). Libraries came from 5' RACE. Sequencing was performed on an Illumina HiSeq 2500. A second PCR of about 6 to 11 cycles was performed with a sample-barcoded 5' primer and a J-beta primer mix. The raw public reads went through TCRdb reprocessing: fastp at Q25, MiXCR clone calling, in-frame beta chains kept. CDR3 protein sequences are deduplicated, and each keeps its most common genes and DNA. The sample includes some 1 million distinct CDR3 sequences, with 45% observed a single time. Approximately 20% of the sample is taken by the ten largest. The sequenced material came from blood. The receptors come from a woman aged 60-75 years in good health.

The V gene is TRBV5-1, the J gene TRBJ2-3; D possibly corresponds to TRBD1 (6 bases). The germline gives CDR1 SGHRS, CDR2 YFSETQ. V lost 6 bases, J lost 2 bases, and 13 bases lay in between. There are 14 residues in the CDR3. CDR3 in DNA: TGCGCCAGCAAAATGGCAGGGGTCACAGATACGCAGTATTTT. Amino acid sequence: CASKMAGVTDTQYF.

This clonotype was seen many times. The germline gene is not matched at one end of the junction; a read error may be the cause. This rearrangement joins TRBV5-1 to TRBJ1-5, with a weak D call TRBD1 (6 bases). Germline lookup yields CDR1 SGHRS and CDR2 YFSETQ. The CDR3 consists of 14 residues. The CDR3 bases are TGTGCCAGCAGTTTAACAGGGAGCAATCAGCCCCAGCATTTT. Its translation: CASSLTGSNQPQHF.

There are a few counts of this clonotype. V gene TRBV21-1 combines with J gene TRBJ2-1. TRBV21-1 constitutes a pseudogene. The CDR3 runs 12 residues. CDR3 sequence: CASSKRYNEQFF. CDR3 DNA sequence: TGTGCCAGCAGTAAGCGGTACAATGAGCAGTTCTTC.

Many counts were recorded for this clonotype. The V gene is TRBV29-1, the J gene TRBJ1-5, with D possibly TRBD1 on 5 matching bases. V lost 4 bases and J 1 base, leaving 11 bases between the germline ends. The CDR3 sequence is 14 residues long. CDR1 is SQVTM and CDR2 is ANQGSEA in the germline V gene. The chain's CDR3 is CSVVPGPSNQPQHF. The CDR3 nucleotides are TGCAGCGTTGTACCAGGGCCCAGCAATCAGCCCCAGCATTTT. Full variable domain (remainder filled in from reference TRBV29-1 and TRBJ1-5): SAVISQKPSRDICQRGTSLTIQCQVDSQVTMMFWYRQQPGQSLTLIATANQGSEATYESGFVIDKFPISRPNLTFSTLTVSNMSPEDSSIYLCSVVPGPSNQPQHFGDGTRLSIL.

The chain has TRBV5-1 and TRBJ1-5; 9 bases align to TRBD1. This CDR3 has 17 amino acids. The germline V gene encodes CDR1 SGHRS and CDR2 YFSETQ. The ends lost 5 bases at V and 6 bases at J; junction bases unmatched: 15. The CDR3 reads CASSPGTGHQPVQPQHF. CDR3 sequence (DNA): TGCGCCAGCAGTCCCGGGACAGGGCATCAGCCGGTTCAGCCCCAGCATTTT.

The chain combines TRBV10-3 with TRBJ1-5; D is possibly TRBD1 (5 bases). CDR3 size: 12 residues. Germline V gene lookup returns CDR1 ENHRY and CDR2 SYGVKD. With 3 bases removed from V and 11 bases from J, the gap between germline ends came to 11 bases. CDR3 coding DNA: TGTGCCATCAGTGATGGGACTCTTGCCCAGCATTTT. Its protein is CAISDGTLAQHF.

This clonotype was detected only a few times. The chain recombines TRBV28 with TRBJ1-6, with D possibly TRBD1 on 5 matching bases. The CDR3 has 12 residues. Germline CDR1 is MDHEN and CDR2 is SYDVKM. Trimming stripped 7 bases from V and 7 bases from J, with 8 bases between. The CDR3 coding sequence is TGTGCCAGCATGGGGGGGAATTCACCCCTCCACTTT. This sequence encodes CASMGGNSPLHF.